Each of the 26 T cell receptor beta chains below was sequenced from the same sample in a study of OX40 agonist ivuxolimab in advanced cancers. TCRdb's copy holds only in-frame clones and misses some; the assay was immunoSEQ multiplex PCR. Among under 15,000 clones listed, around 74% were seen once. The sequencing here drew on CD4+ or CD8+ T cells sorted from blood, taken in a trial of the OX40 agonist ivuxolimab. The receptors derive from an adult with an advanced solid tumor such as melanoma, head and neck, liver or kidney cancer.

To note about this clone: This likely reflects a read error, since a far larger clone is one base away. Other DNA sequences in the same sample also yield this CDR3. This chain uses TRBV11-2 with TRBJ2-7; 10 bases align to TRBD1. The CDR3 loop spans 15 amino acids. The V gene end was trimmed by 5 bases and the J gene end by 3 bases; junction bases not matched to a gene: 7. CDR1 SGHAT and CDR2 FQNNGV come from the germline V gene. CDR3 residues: CASSPGTGEGYEQYF. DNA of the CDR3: TGTGCCAGCAGCCCAGGGACAGGGGAAGGCTACGAGCAGTACTTC.

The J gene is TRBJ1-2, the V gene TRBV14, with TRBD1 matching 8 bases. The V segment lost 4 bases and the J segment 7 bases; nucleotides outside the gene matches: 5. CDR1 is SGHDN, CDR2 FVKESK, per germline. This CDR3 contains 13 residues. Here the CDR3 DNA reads TGTGCCAGCAGCCCTCAGGACAGGGCTGGCTACACCTTC. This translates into CASSPQDRAGYTF.

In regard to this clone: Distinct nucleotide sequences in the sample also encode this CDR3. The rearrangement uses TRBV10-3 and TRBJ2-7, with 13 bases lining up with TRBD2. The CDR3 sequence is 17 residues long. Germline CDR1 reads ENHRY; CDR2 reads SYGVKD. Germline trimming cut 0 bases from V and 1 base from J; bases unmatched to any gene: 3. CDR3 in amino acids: CAISESKGLAGSYEQYF. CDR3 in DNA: TGTGCCATCAGTGAGTCGAAGGGACTAGCGGGATCCTACGAGCAGTACTTC.

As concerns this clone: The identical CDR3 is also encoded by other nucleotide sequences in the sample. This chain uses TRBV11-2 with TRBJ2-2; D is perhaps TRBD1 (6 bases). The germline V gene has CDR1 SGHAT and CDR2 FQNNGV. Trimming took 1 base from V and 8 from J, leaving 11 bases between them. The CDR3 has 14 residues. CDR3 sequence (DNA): TGTGCCAGCAGCTTAGGGGGGCTCGCGGGGGAGCTGTTTTTT. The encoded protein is CASSLGGLAGELFF.

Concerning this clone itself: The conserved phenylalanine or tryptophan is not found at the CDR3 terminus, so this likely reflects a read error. CDR3 loop: CASSLDGPRANYGYTL. Here the CDR3 DNA reads TGCGCCAGCAGCTTGGATGGGCCGCGAGCTAACTATGGCTACACCCTC. The chain carries TRBV5-1 and TRBJ1-2; no clear D gene. The CDR3 covers 16 residues. V shed 0 bases and J shed 0 bases, with 12 bases lying between them. CDR1 is SGHRS, CDR2 YFSETQ, per germline.

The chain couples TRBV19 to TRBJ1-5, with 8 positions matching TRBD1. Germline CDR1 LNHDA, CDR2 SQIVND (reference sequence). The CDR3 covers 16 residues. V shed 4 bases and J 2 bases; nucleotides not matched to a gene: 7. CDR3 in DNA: TGTGCCAGTAGTAACTCCCCGGGACAGGGCAATCAGCCCCAGCATTTT. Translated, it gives CASSNSPGQGNQPQHF.

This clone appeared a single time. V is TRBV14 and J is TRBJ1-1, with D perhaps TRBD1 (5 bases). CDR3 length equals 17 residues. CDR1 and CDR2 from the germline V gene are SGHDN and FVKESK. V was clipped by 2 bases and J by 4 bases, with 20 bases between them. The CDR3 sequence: CASSQSDSSAPFTEAFF. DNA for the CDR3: TGTGCCAGCAGCCAATCCGACAGTTCAGCGCCTTTCACTGAAGCTTTCTTT.

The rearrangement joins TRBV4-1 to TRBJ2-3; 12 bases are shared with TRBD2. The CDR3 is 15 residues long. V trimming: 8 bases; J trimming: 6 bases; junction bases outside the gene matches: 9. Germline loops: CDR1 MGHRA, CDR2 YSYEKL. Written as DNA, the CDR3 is TGCGCCAGCGGAAGACTAGCGGGAGAGGGGGATACGCAGTATTTT. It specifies CASGRLAGEGDTQYF.

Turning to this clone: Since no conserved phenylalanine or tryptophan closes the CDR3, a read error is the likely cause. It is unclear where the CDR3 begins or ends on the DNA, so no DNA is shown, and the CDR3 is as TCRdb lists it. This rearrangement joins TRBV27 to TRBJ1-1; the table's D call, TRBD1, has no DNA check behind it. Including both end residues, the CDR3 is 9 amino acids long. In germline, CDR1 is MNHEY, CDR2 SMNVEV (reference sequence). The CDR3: CASSLPGFT.

CDR3 protein: CASSHAGGANEKLFF. The CDR3 DNA reads TGTGCCAGCAGCCACGCCGGGGGGGCTAATGAAAAACTGTTTTTT. The chain recombines TRBV5-4 with TRBJ1-4, with D possibly TRBD1 on 5 matching bases. Trimming removed 4 bases at V and 3 bases at J, with 13 bases between. CDR1 SGHNT and CDR2 YYREEE come from the germline V gene (reference sequence). CDR3 length: 15 amino acids.

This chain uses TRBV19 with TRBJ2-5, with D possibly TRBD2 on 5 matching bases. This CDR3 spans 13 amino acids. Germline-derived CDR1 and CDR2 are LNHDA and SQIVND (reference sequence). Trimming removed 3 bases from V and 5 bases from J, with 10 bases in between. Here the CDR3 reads CASSIRGWETQYF. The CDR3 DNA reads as TGTGCCAGTAGTATTCGAGGGTGGGAGACCCAGTACTTC.

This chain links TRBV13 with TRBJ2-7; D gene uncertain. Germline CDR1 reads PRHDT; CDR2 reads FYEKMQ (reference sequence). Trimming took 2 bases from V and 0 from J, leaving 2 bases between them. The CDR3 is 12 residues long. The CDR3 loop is CASSLFSYEQYF. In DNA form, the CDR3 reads TGTGCCAGCAGCTTATTCTCCTACGAGCAGTACTTC.

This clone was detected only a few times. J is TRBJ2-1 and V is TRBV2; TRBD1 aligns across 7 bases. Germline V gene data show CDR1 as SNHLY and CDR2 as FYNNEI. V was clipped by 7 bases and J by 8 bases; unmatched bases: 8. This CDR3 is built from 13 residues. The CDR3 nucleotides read TGTGCCAGCATGACCCCTACAGGGGATGAGCAGTTCTTC. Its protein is CASMTPTGDEQFF.

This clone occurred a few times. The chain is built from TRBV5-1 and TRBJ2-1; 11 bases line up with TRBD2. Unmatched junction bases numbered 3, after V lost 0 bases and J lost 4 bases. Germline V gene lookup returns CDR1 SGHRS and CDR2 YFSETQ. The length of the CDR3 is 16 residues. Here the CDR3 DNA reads TGCGCCAGCAGCTTGGGGACTAGCGGGTTTTACAATGAGCAGTTCTTC. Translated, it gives CASSLGTSGFYNEQFF. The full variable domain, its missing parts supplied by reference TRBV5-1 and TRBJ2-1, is KAGVTQTPRYLIKTRGQQVTLSCSPISGHRSVSWYQQTPGQGLQFLFEYFSETQRNKGNFPGRFSGRQFSNSRSEMNVSTLELGDSALYLCASSLGTSGFYNEQFFGPGTRLTVL.

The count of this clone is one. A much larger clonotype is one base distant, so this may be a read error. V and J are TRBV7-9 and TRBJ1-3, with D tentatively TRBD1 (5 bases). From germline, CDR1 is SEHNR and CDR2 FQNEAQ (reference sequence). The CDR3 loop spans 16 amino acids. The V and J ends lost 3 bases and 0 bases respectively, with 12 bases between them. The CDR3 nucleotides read TGTGCCAGCAGCTTGAGTTATGGGGCCTCTGGAAACACCATATATTTT. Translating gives CASSLSYGASGNTIYF.

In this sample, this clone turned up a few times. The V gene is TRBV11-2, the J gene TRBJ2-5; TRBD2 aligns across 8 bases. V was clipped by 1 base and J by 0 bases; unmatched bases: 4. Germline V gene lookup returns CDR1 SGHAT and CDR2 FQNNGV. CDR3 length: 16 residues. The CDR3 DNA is TGTGCCAGCAGCTTAGTCCCTAGCGGGTACCAAGAGACCCAGTACTTC. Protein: CASSLVPSGYQETQYF.

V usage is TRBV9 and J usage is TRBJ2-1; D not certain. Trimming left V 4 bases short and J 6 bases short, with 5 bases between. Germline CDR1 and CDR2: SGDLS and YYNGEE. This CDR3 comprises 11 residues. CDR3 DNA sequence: TGTGCCAGCAGCCACGGCAATGAGCAGTTCTTC. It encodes CASSHGNEQFF.

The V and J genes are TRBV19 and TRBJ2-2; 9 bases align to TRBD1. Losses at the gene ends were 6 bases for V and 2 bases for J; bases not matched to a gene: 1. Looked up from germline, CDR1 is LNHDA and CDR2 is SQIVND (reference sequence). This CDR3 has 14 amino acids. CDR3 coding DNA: TGTGCCAGTAGGACAGGGGGTAACACCGGGGAGCTGTTTTTT. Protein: CASRTGGNTGELFF.

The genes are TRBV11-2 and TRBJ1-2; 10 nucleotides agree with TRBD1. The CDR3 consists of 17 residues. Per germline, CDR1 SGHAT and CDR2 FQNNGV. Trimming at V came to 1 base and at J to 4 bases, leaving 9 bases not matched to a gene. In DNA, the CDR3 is TGTGCCAGCAGCTTAGGGACAGGGGGGGAAGGAGCCTATGGCTACACCTTC. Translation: CASSLGTGGEGAYGYTF.

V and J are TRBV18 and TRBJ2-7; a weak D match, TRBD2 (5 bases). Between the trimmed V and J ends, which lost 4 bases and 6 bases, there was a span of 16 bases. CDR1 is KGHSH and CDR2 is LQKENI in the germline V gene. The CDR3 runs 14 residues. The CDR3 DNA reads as TGTGCCAGCTCACGCGGCATAGACTATAGCGAGCAGTACTTC. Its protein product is CASSRGIDYSEQYF. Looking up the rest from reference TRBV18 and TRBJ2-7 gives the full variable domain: NAGVMQNPRHLVRRRGQEARLRCSPMKGHSHVYWYRQLPEEGLKFMVYLQKENIIDESGMPKERFSAEFPKEGPSILRIQQVVRGDSAAYFCASSRGIDYSEQYFGPGTRLTVT.

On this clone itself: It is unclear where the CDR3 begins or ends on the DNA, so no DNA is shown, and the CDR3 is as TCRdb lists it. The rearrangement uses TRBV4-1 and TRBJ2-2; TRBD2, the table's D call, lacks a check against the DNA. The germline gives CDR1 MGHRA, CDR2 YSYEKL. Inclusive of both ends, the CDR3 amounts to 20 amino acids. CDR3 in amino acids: CASSQARLSGRELLPGSCFF.

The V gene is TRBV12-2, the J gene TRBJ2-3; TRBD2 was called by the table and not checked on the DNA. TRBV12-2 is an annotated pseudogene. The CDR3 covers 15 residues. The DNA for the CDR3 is TGTGCAAGTCGCTTAGCCGGGAGGTTCCCAGATACGCAGTATTTT. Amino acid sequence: CASRLAGRFPDTQYF.

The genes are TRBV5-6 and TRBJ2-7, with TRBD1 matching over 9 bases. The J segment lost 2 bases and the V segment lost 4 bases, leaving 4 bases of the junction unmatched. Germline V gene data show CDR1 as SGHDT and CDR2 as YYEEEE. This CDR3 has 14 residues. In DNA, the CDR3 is TGTGCCAGCAGCCTATGGACAGGGGCCTACGAGCAGTACTTC. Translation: CASSLWTGAYEQYF.

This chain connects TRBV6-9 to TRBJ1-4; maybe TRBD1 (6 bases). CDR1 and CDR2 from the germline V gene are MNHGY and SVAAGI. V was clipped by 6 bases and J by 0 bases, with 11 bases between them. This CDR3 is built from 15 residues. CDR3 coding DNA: TGTGCCAGCAGCGACAGGATTGCAACTAATGAAAAACTGTTTTTT. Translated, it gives CASSDRIATNEKLFF.

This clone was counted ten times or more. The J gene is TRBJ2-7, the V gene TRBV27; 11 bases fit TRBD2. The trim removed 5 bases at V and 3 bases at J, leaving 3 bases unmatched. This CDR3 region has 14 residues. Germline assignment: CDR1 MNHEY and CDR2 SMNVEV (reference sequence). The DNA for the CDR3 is TGTGCCAGCAGTGTAGCGGGAGGGGGCTACGAGCAGTACTTC. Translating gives CASSVAGGGYEQYF.

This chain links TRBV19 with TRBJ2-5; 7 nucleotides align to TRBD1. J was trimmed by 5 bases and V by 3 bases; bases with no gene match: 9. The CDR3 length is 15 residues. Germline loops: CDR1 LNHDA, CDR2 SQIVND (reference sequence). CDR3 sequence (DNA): TGTGCCAGTAGTATTTCGACAGGGATGAAGGAGACCCAGTACTTC. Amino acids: CASSISTGMKETQYF.